The rows below give T cell receptor beta chains drawn from one sample of a study of vaccination and CD4 T cells after COVID-19. TCRdb re-called the PCR reads with MiXCR, one entry per CDR3 protein. Among 20,000 to 25,000 distinct CDR3 sequences, approximately 57% were seen once, and the ten largest hold just under 1%. Specimen: CD4+ T cells from blood, collected before SARS-CoV-2 vaccination. The receptors come from a human donor who had recovered from COVID-19. The CDR3 runs from the conserved cysteine through the conserved F or W. A D gene is named only where the DNA matches it firmly. Size is omitted from some rows. Given values are once, few, many or a class for expanded clones.

d_call j_call clone_size v_call cdr3_nt cdr3_aa
- TRBJ1-6 - TRBV5-1 TGCGCCAGCAGCTTGGATACGGGAGCCTTGGCACCCCTCCACTTT CASSLDTGALAPLHF
- TRBJ1-1 - TRBV28 TGTGCCAGCAGTTTACAGGGGAGGGGGGGAGCTTTCTTT CASSLQGRGGAFF
- TRBJ2-5 - TRBV10-3 TGTGCCATCAGTGGAAGGCTAGAAGGGGAGACCCAGTACTTC CAISGRLEGETQYF
TRBD1 TRBJ1-2 - TRBV28 TGTGCCAGCAGCAACTCCGGACAGGCGCCCTGGTATGGCTACACCTTC CASSNSGQAPWYGYTF
- TRBJ1-4 - TRBV2 TGTGCCAGCAGTGCCGTTCTCGGGACAACTGGACTGTTTTTT CASSAVLGTTGLFF
TRBD2 TRBJ2-7 - TRBV7-3 TGTGCCAGCAGCGACCCGGGACTAGCGGGAGGGGGGAGCTCCTACGAGCAGTACTTC CASSDPGLAGGGSSYEQYF
TRBD2 TRBJ2-1 once TRBV5-1 TGCGCCAGCAGCTTGGTTAGCGGGACGGAGTTCTTC CASSLVSGTEFF
- TRBJ2-7 - TRBV7-2 TGTGCCAGCAGCTTTCAAGAGGGATACCGCGAGCAGTACTTC CASSFQEGYREQYF
- TRBJ2-1 - TRBV20-1 TGCAGTGCTACCATCACCTCCAATGAGCAGTTCTTC CSATITSNEQFF
- TRBJ2-3 - TRBV7-8 TGTGCCAGCAGCGCCTGGACGGAGCTCACAGATACGCAGTATTTT CASSAWTELTDTQYF
TRBD1 TRBJ1-6 - TRBV7-8 TGTGCCAGCAGACCACAGGGGAGCAATTCACCCCTCCACTTT CASRPQGSNSPLHF
- TRBJ1-2 few TRBV11-1 TGTGCCAGCAGCTTTGAAAGGACAGCCAACTATGGCTACACCTTC CASSFERTANYGYTF
- TRBJ1-2 - TRBV6-5 TGTGCCAGCAGTTACAGGGCAAACTATGGCTACACCTTC CASSYRANYGYTF
- TRBJ2-3 - TRBV20-1 TGCAGTGCTTTCCGTTACGGGGGCTATAGCACAGATACGCAGTATTTT CSAFRYGGYSTDTQYF
TRBD1 TRBJ1-1 - TRBV6-1 TGTGCCAGCACCACGACAGGGGTGTACACTGAAGCTTTCTTT CASTTTGVYTEAFF
- TRBJ2-5 - TRBV2 TGTGCCAGCAGTGAAACTGGCGCGGGTCCGGAGACCCAGTACTTC CASSETGAGPETQYF
TRBD2 TRBJ2-2 - TRBV6-1 TGTGCCAGCAGTCGTACTAGCGGGCGCCACACCGGGGAGCTGTTTTTT CASSRTSGRHTGELFF
- TRBJ1-2 few TRBV15 TGTGCCACCAGCAGACCCGTCGGACAGATCGGTGGCTACACCTTC CATSRPVGQIGGYTF
- TRBJ1-3 few TRBV15 TGTGCCACCAGCAGAGCAGGGGCCAACTCTGGAAACACCATATATTTT CATSRAGANSGNTIYF
TRBD1 TRBJ1-1 - TRBV7-9 TGTGCCAGCAGCTTACAGGGGGCAATGGGTGAAGCTTTCTTT CASSLQGAMGEAFF
- TRBJ1-3 few TRBV6-1 TGTGCCAGCATAGGGAGCAGCTCTGGAAACACCATATATTTT CASIGSSSGNTIYF
- TRBJ2-1 - TRBV6-2/TRBV6-3 TGTGCCAGCAGTTATGCGGGAACGGCGGATGAGCAGTTCTTC CASSYAGTADEQFF
TRBD1 TRBJ2-1 - TRBV28 TGTGCCAGCCCCCCCGTAAGGACAGGAGCCTACAATGAGCAGTTCTTC CASPPVRTGAYNEQFF